This T cell receptor (beta chain) was found in a study of T cell responses to AZD1222 COVID-19 vaccine. This CDR3 comprises 13 residues. Clones were read by immunoSEQ multiplex PCR, and TCRdb kept only the in-frame ones, dropping some. The data hold some 150,000 clones, with 90% observed a single time. This chain joins TRBV21-1 and TRBJ2-7; the table's D call, TRBD1, has no DNA check behind it. TRBV21-1 is given as a pseudogene. This receptor was obtained from an adult in good health. The input for sequencing was peripheral blood, taken on day 0 of AZD1222 vaccination. Here the CDR3 reads CASRTGLNYEQYF. In DNA form, the CDR3 reads TGTGCCAGCAGGACAGGGCTCAACTACGAGCAGTACTTC.